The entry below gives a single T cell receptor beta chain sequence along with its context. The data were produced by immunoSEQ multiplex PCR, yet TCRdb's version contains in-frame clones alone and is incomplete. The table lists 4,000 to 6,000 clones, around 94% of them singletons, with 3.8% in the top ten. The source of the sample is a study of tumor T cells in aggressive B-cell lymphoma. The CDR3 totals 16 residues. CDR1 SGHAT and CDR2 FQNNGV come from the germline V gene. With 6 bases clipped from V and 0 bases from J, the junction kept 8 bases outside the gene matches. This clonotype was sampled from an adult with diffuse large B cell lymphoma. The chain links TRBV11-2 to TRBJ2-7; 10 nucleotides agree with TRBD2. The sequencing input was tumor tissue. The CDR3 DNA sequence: TGTGCCAGCAGAATTTCCCGGACTAGCGGCTCCTACGAGCAGTACTTC. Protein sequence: CASRISRTSGSYEQYF.